What follows describes a single T cell receptor beta chain. The CDR3 is made up of 17 amino acids. The germline V gene has CDR1 LNHDA and CDR2 SQIVND (reference sequence). Trimming removed 3 bases from V and 13 bases from J; junction bases left unmatched: 18. Recruitment covered about 26 US areas and drew participants whose ages spanned about 18 to 90 years. A case of COVID-19 had been met by exposed participants within 2 weeks before study entry. This sample is part of a study of blood T cell repertoires in COVID-19. For the study at large: Samples came from the United States, Italy and Spain, spanning acute and convalescent COVID-19.

This table comes from immunoSEQ multiplex PCR, and its TCRdb copy is limited to in-frame clones, with some not included. The data contain about 430,000 clones, 70% to 90% of them singletons. Sample: PBMCs or T cells enriched from blood (not recorded which). The gene calls are TRBV19 and TRBJ1-6, with TRBD1 identical over 7 bases. The sequence came from a woman between 18 and 29 years old who had been exposed to COVID-19. CDR3 bases: TGTGCCAGTAGTATTAGTGGAGCAGGGACAGTTCGTTCGCCCCTCCACTTT. Residues: CASSISGAGTVRSPLHF.